The 4 T cell receptor beta chains in this list originate from one sample, sequenced in a study of T cell responses to AZD1222 COVID-19 vaccine. Generated by immunoSEQ multiplex PCR, the TCRdb table keeps only in-frame clones and is missing some. The table lists about 140,000 clones, around 90% of them singletons. The source was peripheral blood, collected on day 0 of AZD1222 vaccination. The receptor source for this set is an adult in good health.

The rearrangement uses TRBV18 and TRBJ2-1; 9 bases fit TRBD2. The CDR3 has 15 residues. Germline values: CDR1 KGHSH, CDR2 LQKENI. The V segment lost 3 bases and the J segment 6 bases; nucleotides outside the gene matches: 6. The CDR3 here is CASSPTSGVGNEQFF. The CDR3 nucleotides read TGTGCCAGCTCACCGACTAGCGGAGTGGGCAATGAGCAGTTCTTC.

The chain employs TRBV5-1 and TRBJ2-1, with 7 bases identical to TRBD2. The length of the CDR3 is 11 residues. From germline, CDR1 is SGHRS and CDR2 YFSETQ. Germline trimming cut 5 bases from V and 8 bases from J; bases unmatched to any gene: 1. The CDR3, as DNA: TGCGCCAGCAGACGGGGGGATGAGCAGTTCTTC. This codes for CASRRGDEQFF.

The chain couples TRBV29-1 to TRBJ2-7; 7 nucleotides line up with TRBD1. V trimming: 1 base; J trimming: 6 bases; junction bases outside the gene matches: 6. CDR1 is SQVTM and CDR2 is ANQGSEA in the germline V gene. The CDR3 totals 13 residues. In nucleotides, the CDR3 is TGCAGCGTTGAAGGACAGGGCGTGCTCGAGCAGTACTTC. It yields the protein CSVEGQGVLEQYF.

V and J are TRBV5-4 and TRBJ2-1; maybe TRBD2 (5 bases). Trimming shortened V by 2 bases and J by 5 bases, and 14 bases separated the two germline ends. The CDR3 contains 15 residues. Looked up from germline, CDR1 is SGHNT and CDR2 is YYREEE (reference sequence). The CDR3 DNA sequence: TGTGCCAGCAGCTTAGGTGGAGGCCTCAACAATGAGCAGTTCTTC. It specifies CASSLGGGLNNEQFF.